This paragraph covers one T cell receptor beta chain sequence. The antigen remains undetermined. This sample was taken from a study of blood T cells in healthy people across ages. Looking at the study overall: About one barcoded beta molecule per two T cells was captured by template switching. Notes on the study in general: In older individuals, TCR beta diversity per million T cells was lower, falling roughly linearly with age. Both higher diversity and more naive CD4+ cells marked long-lived donors when set against aged donors. Naive and antigen-experienced cells could not be conclusively compared, given unsorted PBMCs.

In germline, CDR1 is LNHNV, CDR2 YYDKDF (reference sequence). The CDR3 is made up of 17 amino acids. V lost 0 bases to trimming and J lost 3 bases, with 12 bases between them. Primers used in a second PCR of about 7 to 12 cycles were a sample-barcoded 5' primer and a J-beta primer mix. A single record per CDR3 protein comes from TCRdb applying MiXCR to the 5' RACE reads. The data contain 650,000 to 900,000 distinct CDR3 sequences, approximately 65% of them singletons. This receptor was obtained from a man younger than 40 in good health. The gene calls are TRBV15 and TRBJ1-6; D gene unclear. Sequenced material: blood. The CDR3 DNA is TGTGCCACCAGCAGAGAGATCGCTCGACTCTATAATTCACCCCTCCACTTT. Translating it yields CATSREIARLYNSPLHF.